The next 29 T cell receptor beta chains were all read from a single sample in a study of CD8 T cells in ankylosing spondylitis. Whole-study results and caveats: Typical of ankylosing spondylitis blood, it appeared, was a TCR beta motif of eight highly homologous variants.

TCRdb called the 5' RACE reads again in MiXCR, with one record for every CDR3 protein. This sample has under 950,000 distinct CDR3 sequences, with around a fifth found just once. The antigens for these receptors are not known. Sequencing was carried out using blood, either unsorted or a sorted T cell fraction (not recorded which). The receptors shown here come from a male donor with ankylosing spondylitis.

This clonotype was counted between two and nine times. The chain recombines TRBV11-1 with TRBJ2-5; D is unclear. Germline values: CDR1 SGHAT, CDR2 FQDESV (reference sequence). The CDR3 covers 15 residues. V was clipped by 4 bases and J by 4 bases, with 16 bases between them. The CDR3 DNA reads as TGTGCCAGCAGCTATAGTGTCATTCTAGGAGAGACCCAGTACTTC. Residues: CASSYSVILGETQYF. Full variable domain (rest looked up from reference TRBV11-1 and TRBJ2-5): EAEVAQSPRYKITEKSQAVAFWCDPISGHATLYWYRQILGQGPELLVQFQDESVVDDSQLPKDRFSAERLKGVDSTLKIQPAELGDSAMYLCASSYSVILGETQYFGPGTRLLVL.

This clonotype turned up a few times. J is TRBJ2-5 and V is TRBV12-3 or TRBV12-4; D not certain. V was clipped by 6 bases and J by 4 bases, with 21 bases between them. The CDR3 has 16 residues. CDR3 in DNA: TGTGCCAGCAGCCACCTTACCCGCCCAGAACCAGAGACCCAGTACTTC. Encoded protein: CASSHLTRPEPETQYF.

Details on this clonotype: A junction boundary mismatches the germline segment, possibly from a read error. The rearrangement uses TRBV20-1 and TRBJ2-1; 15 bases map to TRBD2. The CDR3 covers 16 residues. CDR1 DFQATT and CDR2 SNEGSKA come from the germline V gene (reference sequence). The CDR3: CSARGTSGRFGNDQFF. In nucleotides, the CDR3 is TGCAGTGCTAGGGGGACTAGCGGGAGGTTTGGTAATGACCAGTTCTTC.

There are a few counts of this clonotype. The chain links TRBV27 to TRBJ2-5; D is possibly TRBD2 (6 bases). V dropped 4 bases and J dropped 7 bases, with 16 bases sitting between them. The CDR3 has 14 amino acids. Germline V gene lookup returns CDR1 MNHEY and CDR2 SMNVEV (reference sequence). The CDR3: CASSSGLRRVTQYF. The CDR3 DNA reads TGTGCCAGCAGTTCGGGACTTCGCCGAGTGACCCAGTACTTC.

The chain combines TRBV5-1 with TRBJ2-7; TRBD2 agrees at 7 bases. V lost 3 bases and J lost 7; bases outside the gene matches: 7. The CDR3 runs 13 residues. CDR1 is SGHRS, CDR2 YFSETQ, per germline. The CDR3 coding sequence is TGCGCCAGCAGCTCAGCCCCGGGGGGTGAGCAGTACTTC. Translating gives CASSSAPGGEQYF.

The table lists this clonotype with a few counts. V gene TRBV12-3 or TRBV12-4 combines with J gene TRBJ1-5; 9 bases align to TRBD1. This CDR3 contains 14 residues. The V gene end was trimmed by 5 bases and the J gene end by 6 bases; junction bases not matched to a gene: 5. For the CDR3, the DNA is TGTGCCAGCAGTCCCGGGACAGGGATTCAGCCCCAGCATTTT. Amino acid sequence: CASSPGTGIQPQHF.

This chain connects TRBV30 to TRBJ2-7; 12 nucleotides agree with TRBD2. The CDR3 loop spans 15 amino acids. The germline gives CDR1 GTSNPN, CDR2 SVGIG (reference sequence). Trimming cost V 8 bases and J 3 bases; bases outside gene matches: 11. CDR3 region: CAAYPGLAGIYEQYF. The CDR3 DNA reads TGTGCCGCATACCCCGGACTAGCGGGGATCTACGAGCAGTACTTC.

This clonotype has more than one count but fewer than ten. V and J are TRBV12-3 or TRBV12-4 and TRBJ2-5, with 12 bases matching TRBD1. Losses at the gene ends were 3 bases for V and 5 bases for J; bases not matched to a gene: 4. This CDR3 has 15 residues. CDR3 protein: CASSFGDRGLETQYF. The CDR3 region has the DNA TGTGCCAGCAGTTTTGGGGACAGGGGGCTGGAGACCCAGTACTTC.

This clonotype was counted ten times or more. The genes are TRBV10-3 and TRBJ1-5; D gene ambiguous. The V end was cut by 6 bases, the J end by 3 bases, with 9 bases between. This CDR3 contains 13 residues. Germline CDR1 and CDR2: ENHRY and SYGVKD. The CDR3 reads CAIREGFNQPQHF. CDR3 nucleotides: TGTGCCATCAGGGAGGGCTTCAATCAGCCCCAGCATTTT.

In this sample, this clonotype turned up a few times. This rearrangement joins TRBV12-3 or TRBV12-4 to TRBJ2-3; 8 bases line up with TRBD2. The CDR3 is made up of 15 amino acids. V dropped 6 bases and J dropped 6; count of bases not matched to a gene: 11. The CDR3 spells CASSRTSTERDTQYF. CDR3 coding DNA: TGTGCCAGCAGCCGGACTAGCACCGAGAGGGATACGCAGTATTTT.

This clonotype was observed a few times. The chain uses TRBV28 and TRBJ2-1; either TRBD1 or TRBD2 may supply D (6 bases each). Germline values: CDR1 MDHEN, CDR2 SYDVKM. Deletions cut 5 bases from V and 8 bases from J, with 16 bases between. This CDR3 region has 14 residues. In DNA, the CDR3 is TGTGCCAGCAGTCCATCCCTGGGGGGCGATGAGCAGTTCTTC. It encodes CASSPSLGGDEQFF.

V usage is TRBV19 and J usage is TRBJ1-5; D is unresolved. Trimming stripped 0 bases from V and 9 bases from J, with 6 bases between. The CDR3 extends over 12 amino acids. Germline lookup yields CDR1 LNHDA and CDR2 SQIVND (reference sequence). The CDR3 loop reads CASSIEGRPQHF. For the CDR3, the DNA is TGTGCCAGTAGTATAGAGGGCCGGCCCCAGCATTTT.

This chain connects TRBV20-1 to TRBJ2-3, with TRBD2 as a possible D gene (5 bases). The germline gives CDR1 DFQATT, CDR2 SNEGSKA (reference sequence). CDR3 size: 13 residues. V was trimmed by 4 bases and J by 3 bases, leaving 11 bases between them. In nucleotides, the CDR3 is TGCAGTGCTAAGCTCCCGGGAACAGATACGCAGTATTTT. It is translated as CSAKLPGTDTQYF.

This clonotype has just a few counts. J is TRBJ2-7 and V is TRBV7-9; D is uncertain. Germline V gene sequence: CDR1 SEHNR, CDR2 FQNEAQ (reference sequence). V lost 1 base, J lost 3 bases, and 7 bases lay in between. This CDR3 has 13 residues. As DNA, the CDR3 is TGTGCCAGCAGCTTAGTCCCGAACTACGAGCAGTACTTC. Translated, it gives CASSLVPNYEQYF.

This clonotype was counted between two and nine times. CDR3 bases: TGTGCCAGCAGCCAAGAGCTAGCGGGAGGGTCCGGGGAGCTGTTTTTT. Protein product: CASSQELAGGSGELFF. This chain joins TRBV4-2 and TRBJ2-2; TRBD2 matches 12 bases. The trim removed 0 bases at V and 6 bases at J, leaving 2 bases unmatched. The CDR3 length is 16 residues. Germline V gives CDR1 LGHNA, CDR2 YNFKEQ.

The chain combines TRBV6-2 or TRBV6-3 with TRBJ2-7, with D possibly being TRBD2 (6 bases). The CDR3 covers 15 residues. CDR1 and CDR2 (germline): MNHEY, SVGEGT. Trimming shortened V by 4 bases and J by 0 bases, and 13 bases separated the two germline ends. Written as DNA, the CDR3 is TGTGCCAGCAGTTTGACGGGGGAAAGCTCCTACGAGCAGTACTTC. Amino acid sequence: CASSLTGESSYEQYF.

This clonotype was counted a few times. DNA for the CDR3: TGTGCCAGCAGTTTCGCCATACCTACAGGGGGCGAAAACACCATATATTTT. This encodes CASSFAIPTGGENTIYF. This chain links TRBV28 with TRBJ1-3; 9 bases map to TRBD1. V was clipped by 3 bases and J by 6 bases; unmatched bases: 12. Germline loops: CDR1 MDHEN, CDR2 SYDVKM. The CDR3 covers 17 residues.

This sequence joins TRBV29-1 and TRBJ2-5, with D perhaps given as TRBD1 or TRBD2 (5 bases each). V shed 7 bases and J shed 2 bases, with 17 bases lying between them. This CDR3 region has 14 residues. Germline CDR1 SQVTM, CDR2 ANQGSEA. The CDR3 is CSGNPGGGQETQYF. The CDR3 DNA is TGCAGCGGAAACCCTGGGGGTGGTCAAGAGACCCAGTACTTC.

CDR3 sequence: CASSSITDTQYF. The CDR3, as DNA: TGTGCCAGCAGCTCAATAACAGATACGCAGTATTTT. The chain couples TRBV7-8 to TRBJ2-3; D uncertain. This CDR3 comprises 12 residues. V was trimmed by 4 bases and J by 3 bases, leaving 5 bases between them. Per the germline V gene, CDR1 is SGHVS and CDR2 is FQNEAQ.

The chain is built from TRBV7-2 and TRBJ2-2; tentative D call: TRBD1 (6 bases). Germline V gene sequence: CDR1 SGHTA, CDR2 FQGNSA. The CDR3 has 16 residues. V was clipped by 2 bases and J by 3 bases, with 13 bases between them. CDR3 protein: CASSLWSGEYTGELFF. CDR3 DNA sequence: TGTGCCAGCAGCTTATGGTCAGGGGAGTACACCGGGGAGCTGTTTTTT.

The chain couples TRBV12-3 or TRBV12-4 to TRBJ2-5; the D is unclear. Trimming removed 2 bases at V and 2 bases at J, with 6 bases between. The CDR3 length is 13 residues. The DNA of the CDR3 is TGTGCCAGCAGTTTACTAGAACAAGAGACCCAGTACTTC. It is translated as CASSLLEQETQYF.

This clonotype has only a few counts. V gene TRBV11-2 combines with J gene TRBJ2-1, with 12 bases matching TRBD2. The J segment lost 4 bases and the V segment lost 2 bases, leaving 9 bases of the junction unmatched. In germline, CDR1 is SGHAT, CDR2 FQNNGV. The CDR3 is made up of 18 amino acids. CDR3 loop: CASSLHGLAGRNYNEQFF. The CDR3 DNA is TGTGCCAGCAGCTTACACGGACTAGCGGGGAGGAATTACAATGAGCAGTTCTTC.

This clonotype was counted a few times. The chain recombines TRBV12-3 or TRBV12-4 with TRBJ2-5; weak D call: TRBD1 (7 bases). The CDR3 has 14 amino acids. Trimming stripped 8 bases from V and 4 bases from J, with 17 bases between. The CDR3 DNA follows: TGTGCCAGCCGTTCCGGGCAGGGGGGAGAGACCCAGTACTTC. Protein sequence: CASRSGQGGETQYF.

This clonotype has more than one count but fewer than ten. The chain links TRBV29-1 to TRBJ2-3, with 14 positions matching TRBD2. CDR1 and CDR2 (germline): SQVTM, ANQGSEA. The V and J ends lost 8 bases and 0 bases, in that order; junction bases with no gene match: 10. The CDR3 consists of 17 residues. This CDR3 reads CSTGTSGSYSSTDTQYF. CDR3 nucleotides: TGCAGCACCGGGACTAGCGGGAGTTATTCGAGCACAGATACGCAGTATTTT.

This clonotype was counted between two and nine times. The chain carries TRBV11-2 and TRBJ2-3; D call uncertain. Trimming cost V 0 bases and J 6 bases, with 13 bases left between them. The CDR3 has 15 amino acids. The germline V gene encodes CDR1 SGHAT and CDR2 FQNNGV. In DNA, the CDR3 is TGTGCCAGCAGCTTAGAGGTCGCCCTAGGGGATACGCAGTATTTT. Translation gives CASSLEVALGDTQYF.

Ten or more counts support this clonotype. CDR3 residues: CATSDFGKDSNNEQFF. In DNA form, the CDR3 reads TGTGCCACCAGTGATTTTGGGAAGGACAGTAACAATGAGCAGTTCTTC. The chain combines TRBV24-1 with TRBJ2-1; TRBD1 might be the D (6 bases). The V end lost 1 base, the J end lost 5 bases, and 14 bases lay between the germline ends. Per germline, CDR1 KGHDR and CDR2 SFDVKD. This CDR3 is 16 amino acids long.

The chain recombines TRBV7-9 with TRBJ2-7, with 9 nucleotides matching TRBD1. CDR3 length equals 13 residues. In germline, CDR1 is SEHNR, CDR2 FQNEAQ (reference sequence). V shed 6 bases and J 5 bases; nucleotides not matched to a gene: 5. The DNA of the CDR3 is TGTGCCAGCAGTCGCCGGGACAGGGACGAGCAGTACTTC. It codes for CASSRRDRDEQYF. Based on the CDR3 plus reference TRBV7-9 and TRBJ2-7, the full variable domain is DTGVSQNPRHKITKRGQNVTFRCDPISEHNRLYWYRQTLGQGPEFLTYFQNEAQLEKSRLLSDRFSAERPKGSFSTLEIQRTEQGDSAMYLCASSRRDRDEQYFGPGTRLTVT.

This CDR3 is CSVDEPGQVYNEQFF. The DNA for the CDR3 is TGCAGCGTAGATGAGCCCGGACAGGTCTACAATGAGCAGTTCTTC. V usage is TRBV29-1 and J usage is TRBJ2-1, with 7 bases lining up with TRBD1. This CDR3 region has 15 residues. The germline gives CDR1 SQVTM, CDR2 ANQGSEA. The V gene end was trimmed by 6 bases and the J gene end by 3 bases; junction bases not matched to a gene: 11.

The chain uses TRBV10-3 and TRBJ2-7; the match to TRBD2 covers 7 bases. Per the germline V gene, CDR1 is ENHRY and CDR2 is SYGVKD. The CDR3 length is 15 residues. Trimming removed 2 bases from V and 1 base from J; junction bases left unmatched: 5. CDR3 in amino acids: CAISEGLAESYEQYF. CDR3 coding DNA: TGTGCCATCAGTGAGGGTCTAGCGGAATCCTACGAGCAGTACTTC.